A selection of T cell receptor beta chains follows, all from one sample in a study of T cell repertoires in cytomegalovirus infection. From the reads, TCRdb called clonotypes with MiXCR, one entry per CDR3 protein. Of fewer than 350,000 distinct CDR3 sequences in the sample, roughly a sixth were seen once. Sample: PBMCs. Receptors were obtained from a human donor in good health (CMV status not recorded). Some clones in this sample may be carry-over from other donors' samples. CDR3s include the opening cysteine and the closing phenylalanine or tryptophan. A D gene is named only where the DNA matches it firmly. Only part of the rows carry a size: once, few, many, or a class if the clone is expanded.

TRBV7-9	TRBJ1-5	TRBD1	many	CASSGQGGQPQHF	TGTGCCAGCAGCGGACAGGGAGGTCAGCCCCAGCATTTT
TRBV12-3/TRBV12-4	TRBJ2-4	-	-	CASSLHPALAKNIQYF	TGTGCCAGCAGTTTACACCCCGCACTAGCCAAAAACATTCAGTACTTC
TRBV28	TRBJ2-1	TRBD2	few	CASSLERGNEQFF	TGTGCCAGCAGTTTGGAGCGGGGCAATGAGCAGTTCTTC
TRBV5-4	TRBJ2-5	TRBD2	few	CASFSVGTSVQETQYF	TGTGCCAGCTTCAGCGTCGGGACTAGCGTACAAGAGACCCAGTACTTC
TRBV4-3	TRBJ1-1	-	many	CASSQDYREPDTEAFF	TGCGCCAGCAGCCAAGACTACAGGGAACCGGACACTGAAGCTTTCTTT
TRBV28	TRBJ1-2	-	-	CASSFSQGVDLNYGYTF	TGTGCCAGCAGTTTTAGCCAGGGAGTAGATTTGAACTATGGCTACACCTTC
TRBV6-5	TRBJ2-2	-	few	CASSYSNRYTGELFF	TGTGCCAGCAGTTACTCTAATAGGTACACCGGGGAGCTGTTTTTT
TRBV28	TRBJ1-5	-	many	CASNPRGRLDQPQHF	TGTGCCAGCAACCCTAGAGGTCGGTTAGATCAGCCCCAGCATTTT
TRBV4-1	TRBJ1-5	-	many	CASSQFGVFQPQHF	TGCGCCAGCAGCCAATTTGGGGTTTTTCAGCCCCAGCATTTT
TRBV12-3/TRBV12-4	TRBJ2-7	TRBD1	many	CASRRTGRSYEQYF	TGTGCCAGCAGGCGGACAGGGAGGTCCTACGAGCAGTACTTC
TRBV20-1	TRBJ1-2	-	-	CSARDGGLYGYTF	TGCAGTGCTAGAGATGGGGGACTCTATGGCTACACCTTC
TRBV6-1	TRBJ1-1	TRBD1	few	CASRVDRGNTEAFF	TGTGCCAGCAGGGTTGACAGGGGGAACACTGAAGCTTTCTTT
TRBV7-2	TRBJ2-5	-	few	CASSLNPNQETQYF	TGTGCCAGCAGCCTGAATCCCAACCAAGAGACCCAGTACTTC
TRBV19	TRBJ1-2	TRBD1	many	CASSPDVTGVGGYTF	TGTGCCAGTAGTCCGGACGTGACAGGGGTGGGAGGCTACACCTTC
TRBV27	TRBJ1-1	-	few	CASSMTPPGAFF	TGTGCCAGCAGTATGACCCCTCCGGGAGCTTTCTTT
TRBV7-2	TRBJ2-1	TRBD2	many	CASSILAGVYNEQFF	TGTGCCAGCAGCATACTAGCGGGGGTATACAATGAGCAGTTCTTC
TRBV4-1	TRBJ2-5	-	-	CASSQEGRAHSGETQYF	TGCGCCAGCAGCCAAGAAGGCAGGGCCCACTCCGGAGAGACCCAGTACTTC
TRBV4-3	TRBJ1-2	-	few	CASSPGRGIVGYTF	TGCGCCAGCAGCCCCGGACGGGGCATAGTTGGCTACACCTTC
TRBV19	TRBJ1-1	-	many	CASTPLGTANTEAFF	TGTGCCAGTACCCCCCTAGGGACTGCGAACACTGAAGCTTTCTTT
TRBV7-9	TRBJ2-7	-	few	CASSPPSRGVSYEQYF	TGTGCCAGCAGCCCACCCTCCAGGGGCGTCTCCTACGAGCAGTACTTC
TRBV6-1	TRBJ2-7	TRBD2	-	CASSVYGGGIYEQYF	TGTGCCAGCAGTGTTTACGGGGGGGGGATATACGAGCAGTACTTC
TRBV12-3/TRBV12-4	TRBJ1-1	-	-	CASSLQGTEAFF	TGTGCCAGCAGCCTTCAGGGCACTGAAGCTTTCTTT
TRBV4-2	TRBJ2-5	-	few	CASSQDGGYQETQYF	TGTGCCAGCAGCCAAGATGGCGGGTACCAAGAGACCCAGTACTTC
TRBV7-2	TRBJ2-7	-	many	CASSESGPPYEQYF	TGTGCCAGCAGCGAGAGCGGGCCTCCCTACGAGCAGTACTTC
TRBV19	TRBJ2-5	-	-	CASGNVAQETQYF	TGTGCCAGTGGAAATGTGGCCCAAGAGACCCAGTACTTC
TRBV25-1	TRBJ1-4	-	-	CASSNDRSNEKLFF	TGTGCCAGCAGTAATGACAGAAGTAATGAAAAACTGTTTTTT
TRBV7-2	TRBJ2-7	TRBD2	-	CASSLGRGLWEQYF	TGTGCCAGCAGCTTAGGGCGGGGGTTGTGGGAGCAGTACTTC
TRBV5-4	TRBJ2-7	TRBD1	few	CASSYDGTGLNEQYF	TGTGCCAGCAGCTACGACGGGACAGGTTTGAACGAGCAGTACTTC
TRBV7-8	TRBJ1-4	-	few	CASSLTQIATNEKLFF	TGTGCCAGCAGCTTAACGCAGATTGCAACTAATGAAAAACTGTTTTTT
TRBV12-3/TRBV12-4	TRBJ1-4	TRBD1	many	CASRRGTGTEKLFF	TGTGCCAGCAGAAGAGGGACAGGGACTGAAAAACTGTTTTTT
TRBV20-1	TRBJ2-7	TRBD1	many	CSARDTGQQFYEQYF	TGCAGTGCTAGAGATACGGGACAGCAGTTCTACGAGCAGTACTTC
TRBV4-3	TRBJ2-3	-	few	CASSQESRDTDTQYF	TGCGCCAGCAGCCAAGAGTCCAGGGACACAGATACGCAGTATTTT
TRBV7-2	TRBJ1-4	-	many	CASSLYGGKGNEKLFF	TGTGCCAGCAGCTTATATGGAGGCAAGGGTAATGAAAAACTGTTTTTT
TRBV9	TRBJ1-3	-	many	CASSVAQGRGASGNTIYF	TGTGCCAGCAGCGTAGCCCAGGGCCGTGGGGCCTCTGGAAACACCATATATTTT
TRBV2	TRBJ1-2	-	-	CASRGDRPTNYGYTF	TGTGCCAGCAGGGGTGACAGGCCCACTAACTATGGCTACACCTTC
TRBV7-2	TRBJ2-5	-	few	CASSPHQGKETQYF	TGTGCCAGCAGCCCTCACCAGGGAAAAGAGACCCAGTACTTC
TRBV20-1	TRBJ2-7	-	-	CSAIGGVSYEQYF	TGCAGTGCCATAGGGGGGGTCTCCTACGAGCAGTACTTC
TRBV7-9	TRBJ2-1	-	few	CAGGGGQTYNEQFF	TGTGCCGGGGGGGGGGGCCAAACCTACAATGAGCAGTTCTTC
TRBV7-2	TRBJ2-7	TRBD2	many	CASSLSSGVNYEQYF	TGTGCCAGCAGCTTAAGTAGCGGGGTAAACTACGAGCAGTACTTC
TRBV5-4	TRBJ2-5	-	few	CASSLVERETQYF	TGTGCCAGCAGCTTGGTAGAACGAGAGACCCAGTACTTC
TRBV4-2	TRBJ1-4	-	once	CASSQVVREWANEKLFF	TGTGCCAGCAGCCAAGTCGTAAGAGAATGGGCTAATGAAAAACTGTTTTTT
TRBV7-9	TRBJ1-5	-	many	CASRDQPQHF	TGTGCCAGCCGCGATCAGCCCCAGCATTTT
TRBV4-1	TRBJ2-5	-	many	CASSQEVGARGQYF	TGCGCCAGCAGCCAAGAGGTCGGGGCCCGGGGCCAGTACTTC
TRBV10-3	TRBJ2-5	TRBD1	-	CAIKRQGQEETQYF	TGTGCCATCAAACGACAGGGGCAAGAAGAGACCCAGTACTTC
TRBV12-3/TRBV12-4	TRBJ2-5	-	-	CASSIDGEKTQYF	TGTGCCAGCAGCATCGACGGGGAGAAGACCCAGTACTTC
TRBV20-1	TRBJ1-3	-	few	CSARAPGSSGNTIYF	TGCAGTGCTAGGGCACCGGGTTCCTCTGGAAACACCATATATTTT
TRBV11-3	TRBJ2-3	TRBD1	many	CASSLPRDRFCTDTQYF	TGTGCCAGCAGCTTACCTCGGGACAGGTTCTGCACAGATACGCAGTATTTT